What follows are 25 T cell receptor beta chains derived from one specimen sequenced in a study of OX40 agonist ivuxolimab in advanced cancers. Sequencing was performed with immunoSEQ multiplex PCR; in TCRdb, only in-frame clones are kept and a portion is missing. Of around 60,000 clones in the sample, approximately 90% were seen once. Sequences were derived from CD4+ or CD8+ T cells sorted from blood, sampled in a trial of the OX40 agonist ivuxolimab. Source of these receptors: an adult with an advanced solid tumor such as melanoma, head and neck, liver or kidney cancer.

This chain uses TRBV18 with TRBJ2-7, with D possibly being TRBD2 (6 bases). CDR3 length: 14 amino acids. From germline, CDR1 is KGHSH and CDR2 LQKENI. Trimming cost V 2 bases and J 6 bases, with 14 bases left between them. The CDR3 DNA reads as TGTGCCAGCTCACCATATTCGGGAGAGGGCGAGCAGTACTTC. Translating it yields CASSPYSGEGEQYF.

This chain uses TRBV4-3 with TRBJ2-3; possible D gene TRBD2, 6 bases. The CDR3 covers 16 residues. CDR1 and CDR2 (germline): LGHNA, YSLEER. V dropped 0 bases and J dropped 10 bases, with 20 bases sitting between them. The DNA of the CDR3 is TGCGCCAGCAGCCAAGAGGCGGGTAGCGGCGGGGCCGCGCAGTATTTT. Protein: CASSQEAGSGGAAQYF.

The chain links TRBV19 to TRBJ2-7, with TRBD2 matching 12 bases. The germline V gene has CDR1 LNHDA and CDR2 SQIVND (reference sequence). The CDR3 has 18 amino acids. The V gene end was trimmed by 5 bases and the J gene end by 2 bases; junction bases not matched to a gene: 13. Written as DNA, the CDR3 is TGTGCCAGTAGTGAGGAAGGTCGGACTAGCGGGATGACCTACGAGCAGTACTTC. Protein sequence: CASSEEGRTSGMTYEQYF.

Only one count was recorded for this clone. The rearrangement joins TRBV9 to TRBJ2-3; 7 positions agree with TRBD2. This CDR3 has 16 residues. V was clipped by 0 bases and J by 4 bases; unmatched bases: 8. CDR1 and CDR2 (germline): SGDLS, YYNGEE. The CDR3 sequence: CASSVEWRGTADTQYF. CDR3 bases: TGTGCCAGCAGCGTAGAGTGGCGGGGGACCGCAGATACGCAGTATTTT.

The rearrangement joins TRBV15 to TRBJ2-7; D unclear. The CDR3 runs to 14 residues. V lost 1 base and J lost 2, with 9 bases in between. CDR1 is LNHNV, CDR2 YYDKDF, per germline (reference sequence). For the CDR3, the DNA is TGTGCCACCAGCAGAGTTGCCAAGCCCTACGAGCAGTACTTC. It is translated as CATSRVAKPYEQYF.

This clone has a single count. The gene calls are TRBV27 and TRBJ2-1; TRBD1 aligns across 11 bases. Germline V lookup: CDR1 MNHEY, CDR2 SMNVEV (reference sequence). Unmatched junction bases numbered 1, after V lost 0 bases and J lost 6 bases. The CDR3 runs 15 residues. The CDR3 sequence is CASSLSGTGGNEQFF. DNA of the CDR3: TGTGCCAGCAGTTTATCCGGGACAGGGGGCAATGAGCAGTTCTTC.

This clone was picked up one time. The chain recombines TRBV10-2 with TRBJ1-1; D is unresolved. Germline V gives CDR1 WSHSY, CDR2 SAAADI. With 8 bases removed from V and 1 base from J, the gap between germline ends came to 11 bases. The CDR3 totals 13 residues. The CDR3 reads CASEGLRNTEAFF. The CDR3 bases are TGCGCCAGCGAGGGATTGAGGAACACTGAAGCTTTCTTT.

To note about this clone: Other DNA sequences in this sample translate to the same CDR3. This rearrangement joins TRBV27 to TRBJ2-7; 10 nucleotides line up with TRBD1. J gave up 4 bases and V 5 bases, and 2 bases lay outside the gene matches. Germline assignment: CDR1 MNHEY and CDR2 SMNVEV (reference sequence). The CDR3 runs 13 residues. CDR3 in DNA: TGTGCCAGCAGTCCGGGACAGGGGTACGAGCAGTACTTC. This gives the protein CASSPGQGYEQYF.

V gene TRBV7-2 combines with J gene TRBJ2-3; unclear D gene. V gave up 4 bases and J gave up 2 bases, with 16 bases separating them. CDR3 length: 16 amino acids. Germline V gives CDR1 SGHTA, CDR2 FQGNSA. For the CDR3, the DNA is TGTGCCAGCAGCTCCAAGCCCGACCTGACCACAGATACGCAGTATTTT. Translation: CASSSKPDLTTDTQYF.

This chain connects TRBV5-5 to TRBJ2-5; tentatively, D is TRBD1 (6 bases). Germline V gives CDR1 SGHKS, CDR2 YYEKEE (reference sequence). V was pared by 2 bases and J by 2 bases, with 13 bases between. The CDR3 length is 15 residues. In nucleotides, the CDR3 is TGTGCCAGCAGCTTCGGTGGTACAGGGCAAGAGACCCAGTACTTC. Encoded protein: CASSFGGTGQETQYF.

The J gene is TRBJ1-1, the V gene TRBV10-2, with a tentative D call TRBD1 (5 bases). V lost 6 bases to trimming and J lost 3 bases, with 8 bases between them. Germline-derived CDR1 and CDR2 are WSHSY and SAAADI. The CDR3 has 12 amino acids. As DNA, the CDR3 is TGCGCCAGCAGGCCAGGGTACACTGAAGCTTTCTTT. Its translation is CASRPGYTEAFF.

The rearrangement uses TRBV28 and TRBJ2-7; maybe TRBD2 (5 bases). The V end was cut by 6 bases, the J end by 0 bases, with 9 bases between. This CDR3 has 13 residues. The V gene's germline CDR1 is MDHEN and CDR2 SYDVKM. CDR3 DNA sequence: TGTGCCAGCAGCCCGGAGGACTCCTACGAGCAGTACTTC. Protein product: CASSPEDSYEQYF.

The chain joins TRBV27 to TRBJ2-3; perhaps TRBD2 as D (6 bases). This CDR3 spans 15 amino acids. Per the germline V gene, CDR1 is MNHEY and CDR2 is SMNVEV (reference sequence). Trimming stripped 6 bases from V and 1 base from J, with 14 bases between. CDR3 DNA: TGTGCCAGCAGGGCGCCGGGGGACCGCACAGATACGCAGTATTTT. Translated: CASRAPGDRTDTQYF.

The rearrangement joins TRBV11-2 to TRBJ2-3; TRBD2 aligns across 8 bases. Looked up from germline, CDR1 is SGHAT and CDR2 is FQNNGV. Trimming at V came to 0 bases and at J to 5 bases, leaving 10 bases not matched to a gene. The CDR3 extends over 17 amino acids. CDR3 in amino acids: CASSLELYSGIVDTQYF. For the CDR3, the DNA is TGTGCCAGCAGCTTAGAGTTGTATAGCGGGATTGTAGATACGCAGTATTTT.

The chain joins TRBV10-1 to TRBJ2-3; D unresolved. CDR1 WNHNN and CDR2 SYGVQD come from the germline V gene (reference sequence). The CDR3 runs to 17 residues. With 3 bases removed from V and 0 bases from J, the gap between germline ends came to 16 bases. CDR3 protein: CASSEICLGSSTDTQYF. CDR3 bases: TGCGCCAGCAGTGAAATCTGTCTCGGGTCTAGCACAGATACGCAGTATTTT.

The CDR3 region has the DNA TGTGCCAGCAGTCCCAGACTAGCGGGGCGCGTAGATACGCAGTATTTT. Its protein product is CASSPRLAGRVDTQYF. V and J are TRBV28 and TRBJ2-3, with TRBD2 matching over 11 bases. The ends lost 5 bases at V and 5 bases at J; junction bases unmatched: 9. The CDR3 is made up of 16 amino acids. CDR1 and CDR2 (germline): MDHEN, SYDVKM.

The V gene is TRBV6-5, the J gene TRBJ1-1, with D tentatively TRBD1 (5 bases). In germline, CDR1 is MNHEY, CDR2 SVGAGI. Trimming took off 8 bases at V and 6 bases at J, with 19 bases between the two ends. The length of the CDR3 is 14 residues. CDR3 loop: CASFPAGLSAEAFF. CDR3 nucleotide sequence: TGTGCCAGCTTTCCTGCAGGGCTTAGCGCTGAAGCTTTCTTT.

The CDR3 loop is CASSPGTSGSGEQYF. CDR3 nucleotides: TGTGCCAGCAGTCCAGGGACTAGCGGGAGTGGCGAGCAGTACTTC. This sequence joins TRBV27 and TRBJ2-7; 14 bases match TRBD2. From germline, CDR1 is MNHEY and CDR2 SMNVEV (reference sequence). The J segment lost 6 bases and the V segment lost 5 bases, leaving 6 bases of the junction unmatched. The CDR3 consists of 15 residues.

The chain combines TRBV4-1 with TRBJ2-5, with 8 bases aligning to TRBD1. V lost 4 bases and J lost 1; bases outside the gene matches: 2. Germline CDR1 is MGHRA and CDR2 is YSYEKL. This CDR3 region has 14 residues. The CDR3 nucleotides are TGCGCCAGCAGCCGAACAGGGGGCCAAGAGACCCAGTACTTC. Translated, it gives CASSRTGGQETQYF.

DNA of the CDR3: TGCAGCGGTACAGGGGGCGACACCGGGGAGCTGTTTTTT. Protein product: CSGTGGDTGELFF. The chain links TRBV29-1 to TRBJ2-2; 9 bases are shared with TRBD1. Germline loops: CDR1 SQVTM, CDR2 ANQGSEA. The CDR3 contains 13 residues. The ends lost 7 bases at V and 3 bases at J; junction bases unmatched: 3.

J is TRBJ1-1 and V is TRBV5-1; TRBD1 matches 8 bases. The germline CDR1 and CDR2 sequences are SGHRS and YFSETQ. V lost 0 bases to trimming and J lost 1 base; unmatched junction nucleotides: 8. The CDR3 runs to 17 residues. As DNA, the CDR3 is TGCGCCAGCAGCTTGGGTTACGGGGGACAGGAGAACACTGAAGCTTTCTTT. It codes for CASSLGYGGQENTEAFF. Full variable domain (rest looked up from reference TRBV5-1 and TRBJ1-1): KAGVTQTPRYLIKTRGQQVTLSCSPISGHRSVSWYQQTPGQGLQFLFEYFSETQRNKGNFPGRFSGRQFSNSRSEMNVSTLELGDSALYLCASSLGYGGQENTEAFFGQGTRLTVV.

The chain recombines TRBV27 with TRBJ2-3; D is possibly TRBD1 (6 bases). The germline V and J ends were trimmed by 2 bases and 3 bases, with 6 bases remaining between them. Germline V gene data show CDR1 as MNHEY and CDR2 as SMNVEV (reference sequence). The CDR3 runs 13 residues. CDR3 in DNA: TGTGCCAGCAGTTTAACAGGGACAGATACGCAGTATTTT. It yields the protein CASSLTGTDTQYF.

The V gene is TRBV11-2, the J gene TRBJ2-3; 10 bases agree with TRBD1. The germline V gene encodes CDR1 SGHAT and CDR2 FQNNGV. J gave up 4 bases and V 5 bases, and 6 bases lay outside the gene matches. The CDR3 consists of 15 residues. The CDR3 protein is CASSLTGGRADTQYF. The CDR3 coding sequence is TGTGCCAGCAGCCTGACAGGGGGCAGGGCAGATACGCAGTATTTT.

The J gene is TRBJ1-5, the V gene TRBV23-1, with 9 positions matching TRBD1. TRBV23-1 is given ORF status, its function remaining uncertain. CDR3 length equals 15 residues. The V gene end was trimmed by 4 bases and the J gene end by 7 bases; junction bases not matched to a gene: 8. The CDR3 DNA is TGCGCCAGCAGTCCACCGGGACAGGGTAAACAGCCCCAGCATTTT. This encodes CASSPPGQGKQPQHF.

This sequence joins TRBV2 and TRBJ1-2; 10 bases are a match to TRBD1. Germline V gives CDR1 SNHLY, CDR2 FYNNEI. The CDR3 has 15 residues. The J segment lost 2 bases and the V segment lost 3 bases, leaving 3 bases of the junction unmatched. CDR3 sequence reads: CASSEWTGGNYGYTF. As DNA, the CDR3 is TGTGCCAGCAGTGAGTGGACAGGGGGGAACTATGGCTACACCTTC.